Listed below are T cell receptor beta chains from one sample, sequenced in a study of blood T cell repertoires in COVID-19. Profiled with immunoSEQ multiplex PCR; TCRdb holds only in-frame clones, not every one. The data show around 65,000 clones, about three quarters seen once. The sample taken for sequencing was peripheral blood. The source of these receptors is a human donor in a cohort sampled during active COVID-19. CDR3s include the opening cysteine and the closing phenylalanine or tryptophan. The order of the fields is D gene, V gene, J gene, clone size, CDR3 DNA, CDR3 protein. A D gene is named only where the DNA matches it firmly. Clone size is not always given. Where it is, it says once, few, many or a class for expanded clones.

d_call: NA; v_call: TRBV5-4; j_call: TRBJ1-2; clone_size: NA; cdr3_nt: TGTGCCAGCAGCTTGGGGAACCTAGGTAAAGGCTACACCTTC; cdr3_aa: CASSLGNLGKGYTF
d_call: NA; v_call: TRBV18; j_call: TRBJ2-1; clone_size: NA; cdr3_nt: TGTGCCAGCTCACCCCCAGGCAAGACCTACAATGAGCAGTTCTTC; cdr3_aa: CASSPPGKTYNEQFF
d_call: NA; v_call: TRBV9; j_call: TRBJ2-3; clone_size: NA; cdr3_nt: TGTGCCAGCAGCCCCGGGGTCACTAGCACAGATACGCAGTATTTT; cdr3_aa: CASSPGVTSTDTQYF
d_call: NA; v_call: TRBV28; j_call: TRBJ2-7; clone_size: NA; cdr3_nt: TGTGCCAGCAGCGGGATCCTCTCCTACGAGCAGTACTTC; cdr3_aa: CASSGILSYEQYF
d_call: NA; v_call: TRBV21-1; j_call: TRBJ1-1; clone_size: NA; cdr3_nt: TGTTGGGGTCGGGGGAAAGAGACTGAAGCTTTCTTT; cdr3_aa: CWGRGKETEAFF
d_call: TRBD2; v_call: TRBV18; j_call: TRBJ2-3; clone_size: NA; cdr3_nt: TGTGCCAGCTCACCACCCTGGCGGGAGGACACAGATACGCAGTATTTT; cdr3_aa: CASSPPWREDTDTQYF
d_call: NA; v_call: TRBV6-2/TRBV6-3; j_call: TRBJ2-5; clone_size: few; cdr3_nt: TGTGCCAGCAGTCGCCAAGAGACCCAGTACTTC; cdr3_aa: CASSRQETQYF
d_call: NA; v_call: TRBV27; j_call: TRBJ2-7; clone_size: NA; cdr3_nt: TGTGCCAGCAGGTCAGGCGGGGCAGAGGAGTACTTC; cdr3_aa: CASRSGGAEEYF
d_call: NA; v_call: TRBV11-2; j_call: TRBJ1-1; clone_size: NA; cdr3_nt: TGTGCCAGCAGCTTAGAGGGAGGGTACAGGGCTGAAGCTTTCTTT; cdr3_aa: CASSLEGGYRAEAFF
d_call: NA; v_call: TRBV12-3/TRBV12-4; j_call: TRBJ1-3; clone_size: few; cdr3_nt: TGTGCCAGCAGCCCAGGAAACACCATATATTTT; cdr3_aa: CASSPGNTIYF
d_call: TRBD2; v_call: TRBV18; j_call: TRBJ2-7; clone_size: few; cdr3_nt: TGTGCCAGCTCCCCAGGGAGCGGGACCTCATTCCCCTACGAGCAGTACTTC; cdr3_aa: CASSPGSGTSFPYEQYF
d_call: TRBD2; v_call: TRBV5-6; j_call: TRBJ2-5; clone_size: NA; cdr3_nt: TGTGCCAGCAGCTTGCTGGGGGGGGAGACCCAGTACTTC; cdr3_aa: CASSLLGGETQYF
d_call: NA; v_call: TRBV28; j_call: TRBJ2-7; clone_size: NA; cdr3_nt: TGTGCCAGCAGTTCCCCCCCGGGCGAGCAGTACTTC; cdr3_aa: CASSSPPGEQYF
d_call: NA; v_call: TRBV2; j_call: TRBJ1-1; clone_size: NA; cdr3_nt: TGTGCCAGCAGTGACCCCGGGGGAGTGGACACTGAAGCTTTCTTT; cdr3_aa: CASSDPGGVDTEAFF
d_call: TRBD1; v_call: TRBV25-1; j_call: TRBJ2-5; clone_size: NA; cdr3_nt: TGTGCCAGCAGCCTAGGGGACAGGGACCAAGAGACCCAGTACTTC; cdr3_aa: CASSLGDRDQETQYF
d_call: TRBD1; v_call: TRBV28; j_call: TRBJ1-4; clone_size: NA; cdr3_nt: TGTGCCAGCAGTTACGGACAGGGGGTTCAAAAACTGTTTTTT; cdr3_aa: CASSYGQGVQKLFF
d_call: TRBD1; v_call: TRBV4-1; j_call: TRBJ1-3; clone_size: NA; cdr3_nt: TGCGCCAGCAGCCAGGGACAGCTCTCTGGAAACACCATATATTTT; cdr3_aa: CASSQGQLSGNTIYF
d_call: NA; v_call: TRBV28; j_call: TRBJ2-4; clone_size: NA; cdr3_nt: TGTGCCAGCAGTTTGCCCCAAACAGCTAATAATAATCAGTACTTC; cdr3_aa: CASSLPQTANNNQYF
d_call: TRBD2; v_call: TRBV6-2/TRBV6-3; j_call: TRBJ2-1; clone_size: NA; cdr3_nt: TGTGCCAGCAGCCTATCTCTAGCGGGGGGCGCGGGTGAGCAGTTCTTC; cdr3_aa: CASSLSLAGGAGEQFF
d_call: NA; v_call: TRBV28; j_call: TRBJ2-2; clone_size: NA; cdr3_nt: TGTGCCAGCAGAAATCAGGTGCTCGCGAACACCGGGGAGCTGTTTTTT; cdr3_aa: CASRNQVLANTGELFF
d_call: NA; v_call: TRBV19; j_call: TRBJ2-1; clone_size: NA; cdr3_nt: TGTGCCAGTAGTGAGGATAGCTCCTACAATGAGCAGTTCTTC; cdr3_aa: CASSEDSSYNEQFF
d_call: NA; v_call: TRBV5-6; j_call: TRBJ2-6; clone_size: few; cdr3_nt: TGTGCCAGCAGCATACAGGGTCTGAGGGGGGCCAACGTCCTGACTTTC; cdr3_aa: CASSIQGLRGANVLTF
d_call: NA; v_call: TRBV27; j_call: TRBJ2-7; clone_size: NA; cdr3_nt: TGTGCCAGCAGTTTAAGGCAGGGCCTCCCCTACGAGCAGTACTTC; cdr3_aa: CASSLRQGLPYEQYF
d_call: TRBD1; v_call: TRBV5-1; j_call: TRBJ2-1; clone_size: NA; cdr3_nt: TGCGCCAGCAGCTTGCGGGACAGAAACAATGAGCAGTTCTTC; cdr3_aa: CASSLRDRNNEQFF
d_call: TRBD1; v_call: TRBV27; j_call: TRBJ1-6; clone_size: NA; cdr3_nt: TGTGCCAGCAGTCAAAGAAAGGGGGCCGGAATTTCCTATAATTCACCCCTCCACTTT; cdr3_aa: CASSQRKGAGISYNSPLHF
d_call: TRBD1; v_call: TRBV6-5; j_call: TRBJ2-2; clone_size: NA; cdr3_nt: TGTGCCAGCAACCGGGACAGGACTTCCACCGGGGAGCTGTTTTTT; cdr3_aa: CASNRDRTSTGELFF
d_call: TRBD1; v_call: TRBV19; j_call: TRBJ1-5; clone_size: NA; cdr3_nt: TGTGCCAGTAGTATAGGGGGACAGGGCTGGAGCAACAGCAATCAGCCCCAGCATTTT; cdr3_aa: CASSIGGQGWSNSNQPQHF
d_call: NA; v_call: TRBV3-1/TRBV3-2; j_call: TRBJ1-2; clone_size: NA; cdr3_nt: TGTGCCAGCAGCCCGACGACCGGGACCGGGGGAGGCTACACCTTC; cdr3_aa: CASSPTTGTGGGYTF
d_call: NA; v_call: TRBV7-9; j_call: TRBJ1-5; clone_size: many; cdr3_nt: TGTGCCAGCAGCTTAGCGCATGGAGGGAATCAGCCCCAGCATTTT; cdr3_aa: CASSLAHGGNQPQHF
d_call: TRBD2; v_call: TRBV3-1/TRBV3-2; j_call: TRBJ2-1; clone_size: NA; cdr3_nt: TGTGCCAGCAGCCCTACCCAACTAGCGGGAGGTATTAATGAGCAGTTCTTC; cdr3_aa: CASSPTQLAGGINEQFF
d_call: TRBD1; v_call: TRBV19; j_call: TRBJ2-7; clone_size: NA; cdr3_nt: TGTGCCAGTAGTACCGACAGGGGCTACGAGCAGTACTTC; cdr3_aa: CASSTDRGYEQYF
d_call: TRBD2; v_call: TRBV28; j_call: TRBJ2-7; clone_size: NA; cdr3_nt: TGTGCCAGCAGTTTATTAGAAGCGGGAGGGCCCGGCGAGCAGTACTTC; cdr3_aa: CASSLLEAGGPGEQYF
d_call: NA; v_call: TRBV9; j_call: TRBJ2-2; clone_size: NA; cdr3_nt: TGTGCCAGCAGCAGGGGTGGGTCCGGGGAGCTGTTTTTT; cdr3_aa: CASSRGGSGELFF
d_call: TRBD1; v_call: TRBV5-4; j_call: TRBJ2-1; clone_size: NA; cdr3_nt: TGTGCCAGCAGCTCCCAAGTCGGTGGCAGGGGGTTTTCCTACAATGAGCAGTTCTTC; cdr3_aa: CASSSQVGGRGFSYNEQFF
d_call: NA; v_call: TRBV20-1; j_call: TRBJ2-7; clone_size: NA; cdr3_nt: TGCAGTGCTAGAAACAACTACGAGCAGTACTTC; cdr3_aa: CSARNNYEQYF
d_call: NA; v_call: TRBV2; j_call: TRBJ2-7; clone_size: NA; cdr3_nt: TGTGCCAGCAGGCAGGCCTTCTTAGCGAAGGTAGGCGAGCAGTACTTC; cdr3_aa: CASRQAFLAKVGEQYF
d_call: NA; v_call: TRBV11-2; j_call: TRBJ2-1; clone_size: NA; cdr3_nt: TGTGCCAGCAGCTTTACGGGGAGCTCCTACAATGAGCAGTTCTTC; cdr3_aa: CASSFTGSSYNEQFF
d_call: NA; v_call: TRBV2; j_call: TRBJ2-7; clone_size: NA; cdr3_nt: TGTGCCAGCAGGGCCGGGAGTCCGGTCTACGAGCAGTACTTC; cdr3_aa: CASRAGSPVYEQYF
d_call: NA; v_call: TRBV30; j_call: TRBJ1-2; clone_size: NA; cdr3_nt: TGTGCCTGGAGTCAAGGAGGGGGCTACACCTTC; cdr3_aa: CAWSQGGGYTF
d_call: NA; v_call: TRBV4-3; j_call: TRBJ2-3; clone_size: NA; cdr3_nt: TGCGCCAGCAGCACGCGAGCCCACACAGATACGCAGTATTTT; cdr3_aa: CASSTRAHTDTQYF
d_call: NA; v_call: TRBV30; j_call: TRBJ1-1; clone_size: NA; cdr3_nt: TGTGCCTGGAGAGATGGAGGGAACACTGAAGCTTTCTTT; cdr3_aa: CAWRDGGNTEAFF
d_call: TRBD2; v_call: TRBV7-2; j_call: TRBJ2-7; clone_size: NA; cdr3_nt: TGTGCCAGCAGCTTAGTAGGGTCGGGAGGCGAGCAGTACTTC; cdr3_aa: CASSLVGSGGEQYF